The 21 T cell receptor beta chains presented below share a single source sample, sequenced in a study of molecular identifiers for immune sequencing clone quantification. TCRdb reanalysed the PCR reads using MiXCR and keeps one entry per CDR3 protein. The table has 10,000 or so distinct CDR3 sequences, roughly a sixth seen once. The specimen sequenced was naive CD8+ T cells from blood, with Jurkat cell RNA spiked in. The subset was: FACS-sorted CD8+CD4-CCR7+CD45RA+ naive T cells. The receptors derive from a human donor in good health. Some libraries in this study had Jurkat cell RNA spiked in.

The sample holds many counts of this clonotype. V is TRBV11-2 and J is TRBJ2-3; D is unclear. Trimming cost V 5 bases and J 0 bases, with 12 bases left between them. CDR3 length equals 15 residues. Germline-derived CDR1 and CDR2 are SGHAT and FQNNGV. CDR3 loop: CASSRQGFSTDTQYF. CDR3 sequence (DNA): TGTGCCAGCAGCCGTCAAGGGTTTAGCACAGATACGCAGTATTTT.

Of note for this clonotype: The germline gene is not matched at one end of the junction; a read error may be the cause. This chain uses TRBV7-2 with TRBJ2-7; tentatively, D is TRBD2 (5 bases). The CDR3 is 13 residues long. CDR1 and CDR2 from the germline V gene are SGHTA and FQGNSA. As DNA, the CDR3 is TGTGCTAGCAGCCCAGGACTTCTCTACGGGCAGTACTTC. Protein sequence: CASSPGLLYGQYF.

By proportion, this clonotype is medium-sized. The V and J genes are TRBV7-6 and TRBJ2-2; possibly TRBD1 for D (7 bases). Deletions cut 1 base from V and 2 bases from J, with 17 bases between. The CDR3 has 18 amino acids. Germline CDR1 SGHVS, CDR2 FNYEAQ. DNA of the CDR3: TGTGCCAGCAGCTTAGTCAGGGGGGACCCGATCAACACCGGGGAGCTGTTTTTT. It translates to CASSLVRGDPINTGELFF.

This clonotype is medium-sized by share. The chain couples TRBV5-1 to TRBJ2-3, with D perhaps TRBD1 or TRBD2 (5 bases each). Germline V gene lookup returns CDR1 SGHRS and CDR2 YFSETQ. The CDR3 covers 17 residues. Deletions cut 3 bases from V and 0 bases from J, with 17 bases between. The CDR3, as DNA: TGCGCCAGCAGCTCACGCTCGGGGCGATTTAGCACAGATACGCAGTATTTT. This gives the protein CASSSRSGRFSTDTQYF.

V usage is TRBV5-6 and J usage is TRBJ1-1; tentative D call: TRBD1 (6 bases). V lost 2 bases and J 7 bases, leaving 9 bases between the germline ends. The CDR3 is 12 residues long. In germline, CDR1 is SGHDT, CDR2 YYEEEE. The CDR3 nucleotides read TGTGCCAGCAGCTTAGGGGGGAATGAAGCTTTCTTT. This gives the protein CASSLGGNEAFF. Combining the CDR3 with reference TRBV5-6 and TRBJ1-1 gives the whole variable domain DAGVTQSPTHLIKTRGQQVTLRCSPKSGHDTVSWYQQALGQGPQFIFQYYEEEERQRGNFPDRFSGHQFPNYSSELNVNALLLGDSALYLCASSLGGNEAFFGQGTRLTVV.

This clonotype has at least ten counts. The rearrangement links TRBV27 to TRBJ2-7; D is perhaps TRBD1 (7 bases). V lost 5 bases, J lost 1 base, and 15 bases lay in between. This CDR3 has 15 residues. Germline V gene sequence: CDR1 MNHEY, CDR2 SMNVEV (reference sequence). CDR3 DNA: TGTGCCAGCAGTCCGCGGGGCAGGGGGTCCTACGAGCAGTACTTC. Protein: CASSPRGRGSYEQYF.

The chain carries TRBV27 and TRBJ2-7, with D maybe TRBD1 (6 bases). With 6 bases removed from V and 7 bases from J, the gap between germline ends came to 19 bases. The V gene's germline CDR1 is MNHEY and CDR2 SMNVEV (reference sequence). The CDR3 contains 14 residues. The CDR3 nucleotides read TGTGCCAGCAGCCCTGGACAGACCGTCTTTGAGCAGTACTTC. Its translation: CASSPGQTVFEQYF.

This clonotype was seen many times. This chain uses TRBV12-3 or TRBV12-4 with TRBJ1-1; no clear D gene. This CDR3 has 12 residues. Trimming shortened V by 5 bases and J by 10 bases, and 14 bases separated the two germline ends. The CDR3 DNA sequence: TGTGCCAGCAGTATCCCTCGGGTTGGAGCTTTCTTT. It codes for CASSIPRVGAFF.

In regard to this clonotype: This may be a read error, as it is one base from a much larger clone. The limits of the CDR3 on the DNA are not certain, so only TCRdb's listed CDR3 is given. The chain couples TRBV20-1 to TRBJ1-3. The CDR3 is 16 residues long, counting both termini. In germline, CDR1 is DFQATT, CDR2 SNEGSKA (reference sequence). CDR3 in amino acids: CSARFGGFGSGNTIHF.

This clonotype was recorded a few times. A read error may explain this, as a much larger clone is one base away. The chain couples TRBV20-1 to TRBJ2-1; possible D gene TRBD2, 6 bases. CDR1 is DFQATT, CDR2 SNEGSKA, per germline (reference sequence). This CDR3 has 16 residues. CDR3 region: CSARAWEVTSYNERFF. CDR3 coding DNA: TGCAGTGCTAGGGCTTGGGAGGTTACCTCCTACAATGAGCGGTTCTTC.

This clonotype is classed as medium-sized (0.01 to 0.1%). The V gene is TRBV27, the J gene TRBJ2-2; 7 nucleotides agree with TRBD1. The CDR3 consists of 15 residues. The germline gives CDR1 MNHEY, CDR2 SMNVEV (reference sequence). V gave up 7 bases and J gave up 6 bases; unmatched junction bases: 11. The CDR3 is CASTRQGDFPGELFF. CDR3 DNA: TGTGCCAGCACCCGACAGGGTGATTTCCCCGGGGAGCTGTTTTTT.

This clonotype was found a few times. Given a much more abundant clone one base away, this may be a read error. The CDR3 reads CAGSSQGREGTEAFF. The DNA for the CDR3 is TGTGCCGGCAGCTCCCAGGGGAGGGAGGGCACTGAAGCTTTCTTT. The chain recombines TRBV7-6 with TRBJ1-1, with D maybe TRBD1 (6 bases). Germline CDR1 and CDR2: SGHVS and FNYEAQ. The CDR3 is 15 amino acids.

In this sample, this clonotype turned up a few times. V and J are TRBV4-1 and TRBJ2-1; D is ambiguous. The germline V gene encodes CDR1 MGHRA and CDR2 YSYEKL. Trimming shortened V by 3 bases and J by 0 bases, and 9 bases separated the two germline ends. This CDR3 spans 15 amino acids. In nucleotides, the CDR3 is TGCGCCAGCAGCCAGAGGACCAGCTCCTACAATGAGCAGTTCTTC. Encoded protein: CASSQRTSSYNEQFF.

In its sample, this clonotype ranks as medium-sized. The chain links TRBV19 to TRBJ1-1; D gene unclear. The germline V gene has CDR1 LNHDA and CDR2 SQIVND (reference sequence). The CDR3 length is 17 residues. Trimming shortened V by 3 bases and J by 0 bases, and 17 bases separated the two germline ends. CDR3 residues: CASSMRGDPPMNTEAFF. The DNA for the CDR3 is TGTGCCAGTAGTATGAGAGGAGACCCCCCCATGAACACTGAAGCTTTCTTT.

In its sample, this clonotype is medium-sized. This chain links TRBV29-1 with TRBJ2-3; 9 bases are a match to TRBD2. Germline CDR1 reads SQVTM; CDR2 reads ANQGSEA. The ends lost 5 bases at V and 2 bases at J; junction bases unmatched: 2. The CDR3 extends over 13 amino acids. The CDR3 reads CSVRLAVTDTQYF. CDR3 DNA sequence: TGCAGCGTTAGACTAGCGGTCACAGATACGCAGTATTTT.

This rearrangement joins TRBV4-2 to TRBJ1-4; D perhaps matches TRBD1 (5 bases). CDR1 and CDR2 from the germline V gene are LGHNA and YNFKEQ. Trimming removed 1 base at V and 7 bases at J, with 22 bases between. The CDR3 totals 18 residues. In DNA form, the CDR3 reads TGTGCCAGCAGCCAAGCGGGGGGGTCTTCTCCGCAGGGTGAAAAACTGTTTTTT. Amino acids: CASSQAGGSSPQGEKLFF.

This clonotype was seen a few times. J is TRBJ2-1 and V is TRBV20-1; D remains ambiguous. This CDR3 contains 15 residues. Trimming removed 3 bases at V and 3 bases at J, with 15 bases between. Per germline, CDR1 DFQATT and CDR2 SNEGSKA (reference sequence). CDR3 amino acids: CSAREPGQNYNEQFF. CDR3 DNA sequence: TGCAGTGCTAGGGAACCGGGCCAAAACTACAATGAGCAGTTCTTC.

In the case of this clonotype: The conserved phenylalanine or tryptophan normally closing the CDR3 is absent here, so this likely arose from a read error. This chain joins TRBV20-1 and TRBJ1-4, with 7 bases matching TRBD1. CDR3 length equals 15 residues. CDR1 and CDR2 from the germline V gene are DFQATT and SNEGSKA (reference sequence). The V segment lost 0 bases and the J segment 5 bases; nucleotides outside the gene matches: 6. CDR3: CSARDLRGLNEKLFL. The CDR3, as DNA: TGCAGTGCTAGAGATCTCAGGGGGTTGAATGAAAAACTGTTTCTT.

By share, this clonotype ranks as medium-sized. This rearrangement joins TRBV7-2 to TRBJ2-3; D remains unclear. V was pared by 1 base and J by 6 bases, with 11 bases between. The germline V gene encodes CDR1 SGHTA and CDR2 FQGNSA. The CDR3 runs to 14 residues. The CDR3 reads CASSLVLSADTQYF. DNA of the CDR3: TGTGCCAGCAGCTTAGTGCTTTCAGCCGATACGCAGTATTTT.

This clonotype occurred a few times. The V and J genes are TRBV7-9 and TRBJ2-5; 9 positions agree with TRBD2. The germline gives CDR1 SEHNR, CDR2 FQNEAQ (reference sequence). V lost 5 bases and J lost 1; bases outside the gene matches: 11. The CDR3 has 17 amino acids. CDR3: CASSPTHSGSGQETQYF. CDR3 nucleotide sequence: TGTGCCAGCAGCCCCACCCATAGCGGGAGCGGCCAAGAGACCCAGTACTTC.

Ten or more counts support this clonotype. The V and J genes are TRBV29-1 and TRBJ2-1; 12 bases agree with TRBD2. This CDR3 contains 18 residues. Germline assignment: CDR1 SQVTM and CDR2 ANQGSEA. V shed 3 bases and J 2 bases; nucleotides not matched to a gene: 11. CDR3 protein: CSVDPPGWTSGAYNEQFF. CDR3 nucleotides: TGCAGCGTTGATCCTCCCGGGTGGACTAGCGGGGCCTACAATGAGCAGTTCTTC.